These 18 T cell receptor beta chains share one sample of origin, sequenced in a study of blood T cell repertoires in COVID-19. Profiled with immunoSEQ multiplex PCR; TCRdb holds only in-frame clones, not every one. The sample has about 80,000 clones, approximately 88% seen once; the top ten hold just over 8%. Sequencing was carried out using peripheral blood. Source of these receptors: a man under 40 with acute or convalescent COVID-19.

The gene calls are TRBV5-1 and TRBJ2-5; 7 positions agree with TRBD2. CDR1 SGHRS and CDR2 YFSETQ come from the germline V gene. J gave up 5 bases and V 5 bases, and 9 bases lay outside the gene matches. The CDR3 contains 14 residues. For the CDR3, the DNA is TGCGCCAGCAGGAGTAGGACTAGTCTTGAGACCCAGTACTTC. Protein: CASRSRTSLETQYF.

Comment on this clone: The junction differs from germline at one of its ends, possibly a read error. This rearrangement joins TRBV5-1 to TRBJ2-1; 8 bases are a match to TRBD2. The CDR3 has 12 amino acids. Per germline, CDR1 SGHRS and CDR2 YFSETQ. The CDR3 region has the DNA TGCGCCATCGGACTAGCAGATGGGGAGCGGTTCTTC. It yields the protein CAIGLADGERFF.

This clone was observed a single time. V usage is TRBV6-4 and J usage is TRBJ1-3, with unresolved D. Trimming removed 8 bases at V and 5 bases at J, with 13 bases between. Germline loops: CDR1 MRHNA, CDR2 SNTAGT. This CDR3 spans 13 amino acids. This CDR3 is CASGPENRNTIYF. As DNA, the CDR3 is TGTGCCAGCGGGCCGGAAAATCGAAACACCATATATTTT.

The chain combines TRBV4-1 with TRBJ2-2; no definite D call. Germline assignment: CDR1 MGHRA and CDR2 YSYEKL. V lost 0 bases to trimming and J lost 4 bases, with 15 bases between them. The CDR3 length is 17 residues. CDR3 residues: CASSQDPPDSLTGELFF. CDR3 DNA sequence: TGCGCCAGCAGCCAAGATCCGCCAGACTCTCTCACCGGGGAGCTGTTTTTT.

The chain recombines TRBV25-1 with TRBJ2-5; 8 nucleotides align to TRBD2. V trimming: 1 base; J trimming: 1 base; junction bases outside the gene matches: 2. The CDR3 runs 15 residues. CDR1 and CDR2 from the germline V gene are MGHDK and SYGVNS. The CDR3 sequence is CASSESAGVQETQYF. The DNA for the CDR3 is TGTGCCAGCAGTGAATCAGCGGGAGTCCAAGAGACCCAGTACTTC.

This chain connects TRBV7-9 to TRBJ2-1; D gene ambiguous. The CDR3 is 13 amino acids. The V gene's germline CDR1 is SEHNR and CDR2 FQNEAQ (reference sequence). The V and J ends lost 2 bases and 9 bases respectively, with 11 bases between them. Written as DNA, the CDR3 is TGTGCCAGCAGCTTAATTAGTAACGGTGAGCAGTTCTTC. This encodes CASSLISNGEQFF.

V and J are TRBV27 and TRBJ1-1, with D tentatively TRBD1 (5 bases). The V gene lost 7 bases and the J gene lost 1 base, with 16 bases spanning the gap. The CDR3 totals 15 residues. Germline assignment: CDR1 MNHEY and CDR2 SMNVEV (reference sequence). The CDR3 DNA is TGTGCCAGCACCCCTCGGAGGGGTTCGAACACTGAAGCTTTCTTT. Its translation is CASTPRRGSNTEAFF.

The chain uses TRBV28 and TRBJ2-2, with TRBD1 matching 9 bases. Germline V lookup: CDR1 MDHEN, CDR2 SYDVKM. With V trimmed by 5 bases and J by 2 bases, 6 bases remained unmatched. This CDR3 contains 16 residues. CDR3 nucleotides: TGTGCCAGCAGTATACCGGGACAGGGAAACACCGGGGAGCTGTTTTTT. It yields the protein CASSIPGQGNTGELFF.

CDR3 nucleotides: TGTGCCAGTCACGGGGCTAACTATGGCTACACCTTC. Encoded protein: CASHGANYGYTF. The chain has TRBV28 and TRBJ1-2; D unclear. Between the trimmed V and J ends, which lost 9 bases and 0 bases, there was a span of 8 bases. The germline gives CDR1 MDHEN, CDR2 SYDVKM. The CDR3 extends over 12 amino acids.

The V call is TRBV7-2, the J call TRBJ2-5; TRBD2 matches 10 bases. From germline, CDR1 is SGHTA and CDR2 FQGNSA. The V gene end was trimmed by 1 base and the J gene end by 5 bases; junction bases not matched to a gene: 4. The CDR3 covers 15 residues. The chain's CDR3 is CASSLGLAGVETQYF. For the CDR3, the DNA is TGTGCCAGCAGCTTAGGTCTAGCGGGAGTGGAGACCCAGTACTTC.

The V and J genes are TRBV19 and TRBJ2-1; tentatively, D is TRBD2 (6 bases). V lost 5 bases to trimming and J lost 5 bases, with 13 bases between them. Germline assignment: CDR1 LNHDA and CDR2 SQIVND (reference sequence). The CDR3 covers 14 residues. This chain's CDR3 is CASSRYSGHNEQFF. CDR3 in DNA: TGTGCCAGTAGTCGCTATAGCGGACACAATGAGCAGTTCTTC.

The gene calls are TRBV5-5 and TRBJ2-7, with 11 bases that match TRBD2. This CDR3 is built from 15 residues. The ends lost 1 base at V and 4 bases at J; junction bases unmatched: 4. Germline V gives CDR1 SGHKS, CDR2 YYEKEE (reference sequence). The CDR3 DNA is TGTGCCAGCAGCTTGACTAGCGGGAGTTGGTACGAGCAGTACTTC. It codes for CASSLTSGSWYEQYF. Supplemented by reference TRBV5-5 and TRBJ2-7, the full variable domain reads DAGVTQSPTHLIKTRGQQVTLRCSPISGHKSVSWYQQVLGQGPQFIFQYYEKEERGRGNFPDRFSARQFPNYSSELNVNALLLGDSALYLCASSLTSGSWYEQYFGPGTRLTVT.

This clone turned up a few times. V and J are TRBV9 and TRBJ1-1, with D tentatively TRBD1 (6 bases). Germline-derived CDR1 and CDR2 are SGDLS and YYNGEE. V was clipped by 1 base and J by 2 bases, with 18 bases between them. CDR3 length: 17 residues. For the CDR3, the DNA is TGTGCCAGCAGCGTATCCCCCGCGAGGGGGACCAACACTGAAGCTTTCTTT. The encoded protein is CASSVSPARGTNTEAFF.

CDR3 DNA sequence: TGTGCCAGCAGCGGGGGACTAGCGGGAAGGCACGAGCAGTACTTC. It translates to CASSGGLAGRHEQYF. The V call is TRBV27, the J call TRBJ2-7, with 13 positions matching TRBD2. V gave up 6 bases and J gave up 5 bases; unmatched junction bases: 7. This CDR3 is built from 15 residues. CDR1 is MNHEY, CDR2 SMNVEV, per germline (reference sequence).

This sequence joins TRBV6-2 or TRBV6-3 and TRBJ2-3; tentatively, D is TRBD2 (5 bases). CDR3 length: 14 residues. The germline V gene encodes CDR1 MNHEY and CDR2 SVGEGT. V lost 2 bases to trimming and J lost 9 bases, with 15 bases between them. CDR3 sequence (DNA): TGTGCCAGCAGTTACGACGCCGGGATTACGACGCAGTATTTT. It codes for CASSYDAGITTQYF.

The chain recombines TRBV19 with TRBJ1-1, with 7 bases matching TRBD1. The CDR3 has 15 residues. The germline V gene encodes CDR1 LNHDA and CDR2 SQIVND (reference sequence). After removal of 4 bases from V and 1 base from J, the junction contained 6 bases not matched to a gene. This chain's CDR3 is CASSSRQGWNTEAFF. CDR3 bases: TGTGCCAGTAGTAGCCGACAGGGTTGGAACACTGAAGCTTTCTTT.

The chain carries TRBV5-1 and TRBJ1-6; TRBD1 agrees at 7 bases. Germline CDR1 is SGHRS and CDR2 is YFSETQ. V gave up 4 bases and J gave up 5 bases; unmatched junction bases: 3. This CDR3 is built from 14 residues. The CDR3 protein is CASSGGQNNSPLHF. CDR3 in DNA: TGCGCCAGCAGCGGGGGACAGAATAATTCACCCCTCCACTTT.

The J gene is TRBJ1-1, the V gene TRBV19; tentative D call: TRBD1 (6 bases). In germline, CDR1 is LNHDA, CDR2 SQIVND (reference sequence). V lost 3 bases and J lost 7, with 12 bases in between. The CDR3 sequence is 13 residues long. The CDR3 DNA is TGTGCCAGTAGTATTGTTGGGGGCGGTGAAGCTTTCTTT. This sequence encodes CASSIVGGGEAFF.